This T cell receptor (beta chain) was recovered during a study of cytomegalovirus exposure and HLA in healthy donors. Study results and limitations: Later analysis found that TCR beta chains associated with HLA were more clonally expanded than other, equally common chains. Evidence from a later analysis indicated that most CMV-associated TCR beta chains looked HLA-restricted.

Details on this clone: Its specificity is unknown.

The PCR ran on 60 Vbeta and 13 Jbeta primers. Method: immunoSEQ multiplex PCR; TCRdb's copy keeps in-frame clones and lacks some. The table includes around 78,000 clones, approximately 77% detected once. The clonotype originates from a woman between 40 and 50 years old in good health and CMV-seropositive. The sequenced sample was PBMCs.

CDR3 bases: TGCGCCAGCAGCCCCGAACAGGGGACAGGTACCGGGGAGCTGTTTTTT. Translating gives CASSPEQGTGTGELFF. The chain has TRBV5-1 and TRBJ2-2; 8 nucleotides align to TRBD1. V shed 4 bases and J 5 bases; nucleotides not matched to a gene: 10. The CDR3 is 16 residues long. Germline V CDR1 and CDR2: SGHRS, YFSETQ.